This T cell receptor (beta chain) is from a study of a mutant IDH1 vaccine in newly diagnosed glioma. Across the study: The first vaccination came 4-6 weeks after radiotherapy alone, or with temozolomide cycles. Every participant had undergone radiotherapy, temozolomide, or both before, and most underwent both. General study results and limits: Pseudoprogression apparently lacked any relation to changes in top peripheral T cell clonotypes.

The time point: week 47, end of study. The investigators gave 300 ug of mutant IDH1 20-mer peptide in each vaccine dose, together with topical imiquimod. The repertoire was sequenced with immunoSEQ multiplex PCR; TCRdb's copy has only in-frame clones and lacks some. The sample holds around 30,000 clones, approximately 87% seen once. Points on this clone: Its antigen is unidentified.

CDR1 and CDR2 (germline): SNHLY, FYNNEI. The CDR3 length is 15 residues. V was cut by 4 bases and J by 3 bases, with 13 bases left in between. The receptor was derived from a woman aged 25 to 39 with glioma. The chain employs TRBV2 and TRBJ2-4; D may correspond to TRBD1 or TRBD2 (7 bases each). Sequencing was performed on PBMCs, taken from a glioma patient whose treatment included an IDH1 peptide vaccine. In DNA, the CDR3 is TGTGCCAGCAGTGCAGGGGGGGGGCACAAAAACATTCAGTACTTC. It encodes CASSAGGGHKNIQYF.